Listed here are 19 T cell receptor beta chains from one sample, sequenced in a study of CD8+ T cells in alopecia areata. Scientists pooled cutaneous lymph node cells and sorted them on CD4, CD8alpha, NKG2D, NKG2ACE and other markers. cDNA serving as the sequencing template came from extracted, reverse transcribed RNA. The assay was immunoSEQ multiplex PCR, and TCRdb's table has in-frame clones only and misses some. The table lists over 250,000 clones, with no singletons. The sequenced sample consisted of CD4+ T cells sorted from a lymph node. These receptors were taken from a C3H/HeJ mouse with alopecia areata. The MHC haplotype of this mouse line is H2-k.

A word on this clone: The genes and germline here are from mouse. The part of the CDR3 DNA that was read is TGTGCCTGGAGTCTGGAGCGGGCAGAA. Encoded protein: CAWSLERAE. In full, the CDR3 is CAWSLERAETLYF. V and J are TRBV31 and TRBJ2-3, with D unclear. The read is 4 residues too short to cover the CDR3 end, so that end is filled in from the germline J gene. CDR3 length: 13 amino acids. Trimming cost V 0 bases and J 3 bases, with 7 bases left between them. Germline CDR1 GKSSPN, CDR2 SITVG.

Turning to this clone: Gene names follow the mouse nomenclature. Sequencing ends 4 residues short of the CDR3 end; the germline J gene provides the rest. The chain uses TRBV13-3 and TRBJ2-7; 11 bases map to TRBD2. The CDR3 runs 14 residues. The V segment lost 5 bases and the J segment 0 bases; nucleotides outside the gene matches: 1. CDR1 NNHDY and CDR2 SYVADS come from the germline V gene. The part of the CDR3 DNA that was read is TGTGCCAGCAGGGGGACTGGGGGCTCCTAT. This codes for CASRGTGGSY. The full CDR3 protein is CASRGTGGSYEQYF.

Turning to this clone: The genes and germline here are from mouse. Partial CDR3 DNA: TGTGCTAGCAGGAAAACAGGGGAAGAAGAC. Translated: CASRKTGEED. The whole CDR3 is CASRKTGEEDTQYF. V and J are TRBV17 and TRBJ2-5; 7 bases fit TRBD1. The read ends 4 residues shy of where the CDR3 ends; the end is completed using the germline J gene. CDR3 size: 14 residues. Germline assignment: CDR1 MNHDT and CDR2 YYDKIL.

Turning to this clone: Gene names denote mouse genes. The part of the CDR3 DNA that was read is TGTGCCAGCGGTGATGCAGACAGGGACACCGGG. The encoded protein is CASGDADRDTG. The CDR3 in its entirety is CASGDADRDTGQLYF. The chain couples TRBV13-2 to TRBJ2-2, with TRBD1 identical over 7 bases. Read coverage stops 4 residues before the CDR3 terminus; the germline J gene supplies the remainder. CDR1 is NNHNN and CDR2 is SYGAGS in the germline V gene (reference sequence). V lost 0 bases, J lost 3 bases, and 2 bases stayed unmatched. The CDR3 runs to 15 residues.

This clone showed up just a few times. Gene names denote mouse genes. Read sequence stops 4 residues before the CDR3 end, and the germline J gene provides the missing end. The chain uses TRBV13-1 and TRBJ2-3; 7 bases agree with TRBD1. Germline-derived CDR1 and CDR2 are NSHNY and SYGAGN. V lost 4 bases and J lost 0; bases outside the gene matches: 5. The CDR3 has 15 amino acids. CDR3 loop: CASSPDRDSAETLYF. The sequenced part of the CDR3 DNA is TGTGCCAGCAGTCCAGACAGGGATAGTGCAGAA.

This clone occurred a few times. Germline and genes here are mouse. The read stops 4 residues short of the end of the CDR3; the missing end is completed from the germline J gene. The same CDR3 also results from other DNA sequences found in this sample. The chain combines TRBV5 with TRBJ2-2, with 11 bases that match TRBD2. This CDR3 is 17 amino acids long. V dropped 0 bases and J dropped 0; count of bases not matched to a gene: 0. Germline V gives CDR1 LGHNA, CDR2 YNLKQL (reference sequence). CDR3 DNA, as far as it was read: TGTGCCAGCAGCCAAGAGGGACTGGGGGCAAACACCGGG. Its translation: CASSQEGLGANTG. The CDR3, in full, reads CASSQEGLGANTGQLYF.

Details on this clone: Mouse names are used for the genes. With the read ending 4 residues before the CDR3 end, the germline J gene is used to fill in that end. This rearrangement joins TRBV1 to TRBJ2-3, with 8 nucleotides matching TRBD2. V shed 0 bases, J shed 0 bases, and the junction held 5 bases outside the gene matches. There are 17 residues in the CDR3. Germline CDR1 and CDR2: NSQYPW and LRSPGD (reference sequence). CDR3 region: CTCSAENWGPSAETLYF. CDR3 bases read: TGCACCTGCAGTGCAGAAAACTGGGGGCCTAGTGCAGAA.

A few counts support this clone. The genes and germline here are from mouse. The CDR3 sequence: CASTPTGRGNSDYTF. The CDR3 bases that were read are TGTGCCAGCACCCCGACAGGGAGGGGAAACTCC. V usage is TRBV13-3 and J usage is TRBJ1-2; 7 bases are a match to TRBD1. The read comes to an end 4 residues before the CDR3 does, leaving the germline J gene to fill in the end. There are 15 residues in the CDR3. The V gene end was trimmed by 6 bases and the J gene end by 1 base; junction bases not matched to a gene: 9. Germline V gives CDR1 NNHDY, CDR2 SYVADS.

This clone was seen more than once but under ten times. The gene names here belong to mouse. Coverage ceases 4 residues before the CDR3 finishes, and the germline J gene fills in the end. The rearrangement joins TRBV13-3 to TRBJ1-2; TRBD1 matches at 8 bases. V dropped 7 bases and J dropped 1; count of bases not matched to a gene: 6. Per germline, CDR1 NNHDY and CDR2 SYVADS. CDR3 size: 14 residues. The part of the CDR3 DNA that was read is TGTGCCAGCTCAAAGGACAGGGAAAACTCC. It specifies CASSKDRENS. The full CDR3 sequence reads CASSKDRENSDYTF.

This clone was counted only a few times. Gene labels here are mouse ones. Sequencing ends 4 residues short of the CDR3 end; the germline J gene provides the rest. The V and J genes are TRBV13-1 and TRBJ2-3; TRBD2 aligns across 7 bases. CDR1 is NSHNY and CDR2 is SYGAGN in the germline V gene. Losses at the gene ends were 3 bases for V and 0 bases for J; bases not matched to a gene: 7. The CDR3 contains 16 residues. CDR3 in amino acids: CASSGPGLTSAETLYF. CDR3 DNA (partial): TGTGCCAGCAGTGGACCGGGACTGACTAGTGCAGAA.

Turning to this clone: Gene names and germline match the mouse. The observed sequence ends 4 residues before the CDR3 terminus, with the missing tail filled in from the germline J gene. The chain uses TRBV5 and TRBJ1-2, with 8 bases identical to TRBD1. Germline V gene lookup returns CDR1 LGHNA and CDR2 YNLKQL (reference sequence). The CDR3 loop spans 15 amino acids. The V gene end was trimmed by 5 bases and the J gene end by 0 bases; junction bases not matched to a gene: 5. Incomplete CDR3 DNA: TGTGCCAGCAGCACCACGACAGGGGCAAACTCC. It translates to CASSTTTGANS. The entire CDR3 is CASSTTTGANSDYTF.

This clone has only a few counts. A junction boundary mismatches the germline segment, possibly from a read error. These gene names are mouse names. The CDR3 goes on 4 residues after the read ends, and that part is filled in from the germline J gene. The J gene is TRBJ1-1, the V gene TRBV19, with TRBD1 matching over 9 bases. Germline V gene lookup returns CDR1 FNHDT and CDR2 SITEND (reference sequence). The CDR3 has 14 residues. The CDR3 spells CASIITGGSTEVFF. The sequenced part of the CDR3 DNA is TGTGCCAGCATTATAACAGGGGGCTCCACA.

With regard to this clone: Germline and genes: mouse. The read falls 4 residues short of the CDR3 end, and the missing part is taken from the germline J gene. The J gene is TRBJ2-1, the V gene TRBV19, with TRBD1 matching over 10 bases. The CDR3 totals 15 residues. Trimming cost V 5 bases and J 1 base; bases outside gene matches: 3. Germline-derived CDR1 and CDR2 are FNHDT and SITEND (reference sequence). The chain's CDR3 is CASRRQGANYAEQFF. CDR3 bases read: TGTGCCAGCAGGAGACAGGGGGCGAACTATGCT.

This clone occurred a few times. The gene names here belong to mouse. The read terminates 4 residues ahead of where the CDR3 ends, so the germline J gene completes it. The chain uses TRBV13-3 and TRBJ2-3; D is ambiguous. V was cut by 4 bases and J by 4 bases, with 4 bases left in between. Germline values: CDR1 NNHDY, CDR2 SYVADS. The CDR3 length is 11 residues. The DNA read from the CDR3 is TGTGCCAGCAGTTCCTCAGAA. It encodes CASSSSE. The entire CDR3 protein reads CASSSSETLYF.

Points on this clone: Gene names and germline refer to mouse. The read stops 4 residues short of the end of the CDR3; the missing end is completed from the germline J gene. The chain links TRBV5 to TRBJ2-5; D may be TRBD1 (6 bases). The germline V gene encodes CDR1 LGHNA and CDR2 YNLKQL (reference sequence). The CDR3 totals 14 residues. CDR3 bases read: TGTGCCAGCAGCCAAGATCGGACAGAAGAC. This gives the protein CASSQDRTED. The entire CDR3 sequence reads CASSQDRTEDTQYF.

For this clone: The listed genes are named as in mouse. From the germline J gene comes the end of the CDR3, since the read stops 4 residues before it. The J gene is TRBJ1-1, the V gene TRBV1; TRBD1 matches 8 bases. The CDR3 runs 16 residues. Germline lookup yields CDR1 NSQYPW and CDR2 LRSPGD (reference sequence). Unmatched junction bases numbered 9, after V lost 2 bases and J lost 4 bases. The CDR3 loop is CTCSAPGTGGSTEVFF. CDR3 DNA, as far as it was read: TGCACCTGCAGTGCACCTGGGACAGGTGGAAGCACA.

As to this clone: Genes here carry mouse names. The read ends 4 residues early relative to the CDR3; the germline J gene fills the gap. Other DNA sequences in the same sample also yield this CDR3. V and J are TRBV5 and TRBJ2-3; D unclear. V was trimmed by 0 bases and J by 0 bases, leaving 7 bases between them. Germline CDR1 is LGHNA and CDR2 is YNLKQL (reference sequence). The CDR3 sequence is 15 residues long. This CDR3 is CASSQESTSAETLYF. The CDR3 DNA, read in part, is TGTGCCAGCAGCCAAGAATCAACTAGTGCAGAA.

This clone has more than one count but fewer than ten. Gene and germline names: mouse. With the read ending 4 residues before the CDR3 end, the germline J gene is used to fill in that end. The chain uses TRBV19 and TRBJ2-1; 7 nucleotides align to TRBD1. In germline, CDR1 is FNHDT, CDR2 SITEND (reference sequence). This CDR3 region has 15 residues. V gave up 6 bases and J gave up 3 bases; unmatched junction bases: 9. The CDR3 reads CASTPSGTVYAEQFF. The CDR3 DNA, read in part, is TGTGCCAGCACCCCCTCCGGGACAGTCTATGCT.

A remark on this clone: Gene names denote mouse genes. The DNA ends 4 residues before the CDR3 does, and the rest of the CDR3 is filled in from the germline J gene. Other DNA sequences from this sample encode an identical CDR3 as well. V gene TRBV13-1 combines with J gene TRBJ2-4, with TRBD2 identical over 7 bases. J lost 1 base, V lost 0 bases, and 2 bases had no gene match. CDR1 NSHNY and CDR2 SYGAGN come from the germline V gene. The CDR3 spans 15 residues. The DNA read from the CDR3 is TGTGCCAGCAGTGATGCGGGGGGGGGTCAAAAC. Encoded protein: CASSDAGGGQN. The full CDR3 is CASSDAGGGQNTLYF.